Listed below are T cell receptor beta chains from one sample, sequenced in a study of T-cell reconstitution after alpha-beta-depleted transplantation in children. Each CDR3 protein gets one entry after TCRdb re-called the PCR reads with MiXCR. The sample records almost 600,000 distinct CDR3 sequences, over 20% being singletons. Sample: PBMCs, taken before TCRalphabeta/CD19-depleted stem cell transplant. The receptors shown here come from a boy in the first two years of life with Wiskott-Aldrich syndrome, due to receive a stem cell transplant. Both conserved end residues are part of each CDR3. Each record gives: V gene, D gene, clone size, J gene, CDR3 protein, CDR3 DNA. D genes are given only for firm matches. Clone size is stated in some rows and not others, as once, few, many or a class when expanded.

v_call: TRBV9
d_call: NA
clone_size: few
j_call: TRBJ2-3
cdr3_aa: CASSVATDTQYF
cdr3_nt: TGTGCCAGCAGCGTAGCTACAGATACGCAGTATTTT

v_call: TRBV2
d_call: NA
clone_size: few
j_call: TRBJ2-5
cdr3_aa: CASNAALLAQETQYF
cdr3_nt: TGTGCCAGCAATGCAGCCTTATTAGCTCAAGAGACCCAGTACTTC

v_call: TRBV11-2
d_call: TRBD2
clone_size: few
j_call: TRBJ2-5
cdr3_aa: CASSLDRRLAGGETQYF
cdr3_nt: TGTGCCAGCAGCTTAGACCGGAGACTAGCGGGAGGGGAGACCCAGTACTTC

v_call: TRBV24-1
d_call: NA
clone_size: few
j_call: TRBJ2-5
cdr3_aa: CATSGRMGKTRETQYF
cdr3_nt: TGTGCCACCAGTGGGCGTATGGGGAAAACAAGAGAGACCCAGTACTTC

v_call: TRBV29-1
d_call: NA
clone_size: NA
j_call: TRBJ1-4
cdr3_aa: CSVGTRMGEKLFF
cdr3_nt: TGCAGCGTAGGTACCAGGATGGGTGAAAAACTGTTTTTT

v_call: TRBV7-3
d_call: TRBD2
clone_size: NA
j_call: TRBJ2-3
cdr3_aa: CASSLSGRGADTQYF
cdr3_nt: TGTGCCAGCAGCTTAAGCGGGAGGGGCGCAGATACGCAGTATTTT

v_call: TRBV30
d_call: NA
clone_size: NA
j_call: TRBJ2-7
cdr3_aa: CAWSSRPQVIYEQYF
cdr3_nt: TGTGCCTGGTCCTCTCGGCCTCAAGTCATCTACGAGCAGTACTTC

v_call: TRBV5-1
d_call: NA
clone_size: NA
j_call: TRBJ1-2
cdr3_aa: CASSWNPGRGYGYTF
cdr3_nt: TGCGCCAGCAGCTGGAACCCGGGACGGGGTTATGGCTACACCTTC

v_call: TRBV19
d_call: NA
clone_size: NA
j_call: TRBJ1-3
cdr3_aa: CASSTPAGSGNTIYF
cdr3_nt: TGTGCCAGTAGTACTCCCGCAGGCTCTGGAAACACCATATATTTT

v_call: TRBV28
d_call: NA
clone_size: few
j_call: TRBJ1-6
cdr3_aa: CASRGRESSYNSPLHF
cdr3_nt: TGTGCCAGCAGGGGACGGGAGAGCTCCTATAATTCACCCCTCCACTTT

v_call: TRBV12-3/TRBV12-4
d_call: NA
clone_size: few
j_call: TRBJ2-3
cdr3_aa: CASGRYTDTQYF
cdr3_nt: TGTGCCAGCGGCAGGTACACAGATACGCAGTATTTT

v_call: TRBV5-1
d_call: NA
clone_size: NA
j_call: TRBJ2-1
cdr3_aa: CASSLTAGLSYNEQFF
cdr3_nt: TGCGCCAGCAGCTTGACGGCGGGCTTATCCTACAATGAGCAGTTCTTC

v_call: TRBV20-1
d_call: NA
clone_size: NA
j_call: TRBJ2-4
cdr3_aa: CSSGDFRGDIQYF
cdr3_nt: TGCAGTTCCGGGGATTTTAGGGGGGACATTCAGTACTTC

v_call: TRBV27
d_call: NA
clone_size: few
j_call: TRBJ1-5
cdr3_aa: CASSIGGGSNQPQHF
cdr3_nt: TGTGCCAGCAGCATTGGGGGGGGAAGCAATCAGCCCCAGCATTTT

v_call: TRBV29-1
d_call: NA
clone_size: few
j_call: TRBJ2-7
cdr3_aa: CSAGGLSSYEQYF
cdr3_nt: TGCAGCGCCGGTGGCCTGTCCTCCTACGAGCAGTACTTC

v_call: TRBV5-1
d_call: NA
clone_size: few
j_call: TRBJ2-7
cdr3_aa: CASSLGAGHPYEQYF
cdr3_nt: TGCGCCAGCAGCTTGGGGGCAGGGCACCCCTACGAGCAGTACTTC

v_call: TRBV10-3
d_call: NA
clone_size: NA
j_call: TRBJ1-1
cdr3_aa: CAISEKPNTEAFF
cdr3_nt: TGTGCCATCAGTGAGAAACCGAACACTGAAGCTTTCTTT

v_call: TRBV29-1
d_call: NA
clone_size: once
j_call: TRBJ2-1
cdr3_aa: CSVARHNRVRTNNEQFF
cdr3_nt: TGCAGCGTGGCTCGGCATAACCGGGTGAGGACGAACAATGAGCAGTTCTTC

v_call: TRBV6-2/TRBV6-3
d_call: TRBD2
clone_size: NA
j_call: TRBJ2-7
cdr3_aa: CAGTSGSYEQYF
cdr3_nt: TGTGCCGGGACTAGCGGCTCCTACGAGCAGTACTTC

v_call: TRBV5-1
d_call: NA
clone_size: NA
j_call: TRBJ1-2
cdr3_aa: CASSLNSRYGYTF
cdr3_nt: TGCGCCAGCAGCTTGAATTCCCGGTATGGCTACACCTTC

v_call: TRBV2
d_call: NA
clone_size: many
j_call: TRBJ2-1
cdr3_aa: CASSEKGISSYNEQFF
cdr3_nt: TGTGCCAGCAGTGAAAAGGGAATTAGCTCCTACAATGAGCAGTTCTTC

v_call: TRBV12-3/TRBV12-4
d_call: NA
clone_size: NA
j_call: TRBJ1-5
cdr3_aa: CASSLRSSPYSNQPQHF
cdr3_nt: TGTGCCAGCAGTTTAAGGTCCTCACCATATAGCAATCAGCCCCAGCATTTT

v_call: TRBV12-3/TRBV12-4
d_call: TRBD2
clone_size: NA
j_call: TRBJ2-2
cdr3_aa: CASRPTFSGRSRTGELFF
cdr3_nt: TGTGCCAGCAGACCTACTTTTAGCGGGAGGTCTCGGACCGGGGAGCTGTTTTTT

v_call: TRBV4-1
d_call: TRBD1
clone_size: NA
j_call: TRBJ1-6
cdr3_aa: CASSQDHRGRNSPLHF
cdr3_nt: TGCGCCAGCAGCCAAGATCACAGGGGGCGGAATTCACCCCTCCACTTT

v_call: TRBV25-1
d_call: NA
clone_size: few
j_call: TRBJ2-7
cdr3_aa: CASQDARLYEQYF
cdr3_nt: TGTGCCAGCCAGGACGCGCGCCTCTACGAGCAGTACTTC

v_call: TRBV5-1
d_call: NA
clone_size: NA
j_call: TRBJ2-1
cdr3_aa: CASSLSEIYEQFF
cdr3_nt: TGCGCCAGCAGCTTAAGTGAGATCTATGAGCAGTTCTTC

v_call: TRBV20-1
d_call: NA
clone_size: NA
j_call: TRBJ1-1
cdr3_aa: CSARDLDSGNTEAFF
cdr3_nt: TGCAGTGCTAGAGATCTCGACAGTGGAAACACTGAAGCTTTCTTT

v_call: TRBV5-4
d_call: TRBD1
clone_size: few
j_call: TRBJ2-2
cdr3_aa: CASSPGQASTGELFF
cdr3_nt: TGTGCCAGCAGCCCGGGACAGGCATCAACCGGGGAGCTGTTTTTT

v_call: TRBV20-1
d_call: TRBD2
clone_size: NA
j_call: TRBJ2-1
cdr3_aa: CSARDRRAGGYNEQFF
cdr3_nt: TGCAGTGCTAGAGATCGTAGGGCGGGGGGGTACAATGAGCAGTTCTTC

v_call: TRBV5-1
d_call: TRBD2
clone_size: NA
j_call: TRBJ2-1
cdr3_aa: CASSLEGTRNEQFF
cdr3_nt: TGCGCCAGCAGCTTGGAGGGGACTAGAAATGAGCAGTTCTTC

v_call: TRBV12-3/TRBV12-4
d_call: TRBD2
clone_size: NA
j_call: TRBJ2-6
cdr3_aa: CASSPRLAGRISGANVLTF
cdr3_nt: TGTGCCAGCAGTCCTAGACTAGCGGGACGGATCTCTGGGGCCAACGTCCTGACTTTC

v_call: TRBV5-6
d_call: NA
clone_size: many
j_call: TRBJ2-7
cdr3_aa: CASSPRDSYEQYF
cdr3_nt: TGTGCCAGCAGCCCGCGGGACAGCTACGAGCAGTACTTC

v_call: TRBV3-1
d_call: NA
clone_size: NA
j_call: TRBJ1-1
cdr3_aa: CASSQDLAAGKAFF
cdr3_nt: TGTGCCAGCAGCCAAGATCTGGCGGCCGGGAAGGCTTTCTTT

v_call: TRBV20-1
d_call: TRBD1
clone_size: NA
j_call: TRBJ1-5
cdr3_aa: CSARGDRGNQPQHF
cdr3_nt: TGCAGTGCTAGAGGGGACAGGGGCAATCAGCCCCAGCATTTT

v_call: TRBV5-4
d_call: NA
clone_size: NA
j_call: TRBJ2-3
cdr3_aa: CASSLSPRAGSTDTQYF
cdr3_nt: TGTGCCAGCAGCTTGTCACCCCGAGCAGGTAGCACAGATACGCAGTATTTT

v_call: TRBV18
d_call: TRBD2
clone_size: few
j_call: TRBJ2-7
cdr3_aa: CASSKGTSGNYEQYF
cdr3_nt: TGTGCCAGCTCAAAGGGGACTAGCGGGAACTACGAGCAGTACTTC

v_call: TRBV20-1
d_call: NA
clone_size: once
j_call: TRBJ2-1
cdr3_aa: CSAPRPSTLYNEQFF
cdr3_nt: TGCAGTGCCCCCCGGCCTTCGACCCTGTACAATGAGCAGTTCTTC

v_call: TRBV5-1
d_call: NA
clone_size: few
j_call: TRBJ2-2
cdr3_aa: CASRRREGTGELFF
cdr3_nt: TGCGCCAGCAGGAGGCGGGAAGGCACCGGGGAGCTGTTTTTT

v_call: TRBV24-1
d_call: TRBD2
clone_size: NA
j_call: TRBJ2-1
cdr3_aa: CATSDRTGLAGFDEQFF
cdr3_nt: TGTGCCACCAGTGACAGAACGGGACTAGCGGGATTCGATGAGCAGTTCTTC

v_call: TRBV14
d_call: TRBD2
clone_size: NA
j_call: TRBJ2-3
cdr3_aa: CASSQGSREGKDTQYF
cdr3_nt: TGTGCCAGCAGCCAAGGATCGAGGGAGGGCAAAGATACGCAGTATTTT

v_call: TRBV5-1
d_call: TRBD1
clone_size: NA
j_call: TRBJ1-1
cdr3_aa: CASTPTRDRVNTEAFF
cdr3_nt: TGCGCCAGCACCCCTACCCGGGACAGGGTGAACACTGAAGCTTTCTTT

v_call: TRBV5-8
d_call: TRBD1
clone_size: few
j_call: TRBJ1-5
cdr3_aa: CASRRTGAGQPQHF
cdr3_nt: TGTGCCAGCAGGCGAACAGGGGCGGGACAGCCCCAGCATTTT

v_call: TRBV6-5
d_call: NA
clone_size: few
j_call: TRBJ2-7
cdr3_aa: CASFGAPYEQYF
cdr3_nt: TGTGCCAGCTTCGGCGCTCCCTACGAGCAGTACTTC

v_call: TRBV3-1
d_call: NA
clone_size: NA
j_call: TRBJ1-1
cdr3_aa: CASSQDRGAPMEAFF
cdr3_nt: TGTGCCAGCAGCCAAGATAGGGGGGCCCCAATGGAAGCTTTCTTT

v_call: TRBV5-1
d_call: NA
clone_size: few
j_call: TRBJ2-3
cdr3_aa: CASSLAGKGSTDTQYF
cdr3_nt: TGCGCCAGCAGCTTGGCCGGGAAGGGTTCCACAGATACGCAGTATTTT

v_call: TRBV5-1
d_call: NA
clone_size: NA
j_call: TRBJ2-5
cdr3_aa: CASSLSARETQYF
cdr3_nt: TGCGCCAGCAGCTTGTCAGCTCGGGAGACCCAGTACTTC

v_call: TRBV20-1
d_call: NA
clone_size: NA
j_call: TRBJ2-5
cdr3_aa: CSAHRDETQYF
cdr3_nt: TGCAGTGCCCACAGGGACGAGACCCAGTACTTC

v_call: TRBV5-1
d_call: NA
clone_size: NA
j_call: TRBJ2-2
cdr3_aa: CASRPMDRNTGELFF
cdr3_nt: TGCGCCAGCAGACCCATGGACAGGAACACCGGGGAGCTGTTTTTT

v_call: TRBV7-1
d_call: TRBD2
clone_size: NA
j_call: TRBJ2-3
cdr3_aa: CASSRRLAGVMPDTQYF
cdr3_nt: TGTGCCAGCAGCCGTCGACTAGCGGGAGTAATGCCAGATACGCAGTATTTT

v_call: TRBV24-1
d_call: TRBD1
clone_size: few
j_call: TRBJ1-4
cdr3_aa: CATSDSDRGGEKLFF
cdr3_nt: TGTGCCACCAGTGACTCGGACAGGGGCGGTGAAAAACTGTTTTTT

v_call: TRBV28
d_call: NA
clone_size: NA
j_call: TRBJ1-3
cdr3_aa: CAITQGFSGNTIYF
cdr3_nt: TGTGCCATCACACAGGGCTTCTCTGGAAACACCATATATTTT

v_call: TRBV25-1
d_call: TRBD2
clone_size: few
j_call: TRBJ2-5
cdr3_aa: CASSASSGSTETQYF
cdr3_nt: TGTGCCAGCAGTGCATCTAGCGGGAGCACAGAGACCCAGTACTTC

v_call: TRBV7-2
d_call: NA
clone_size: NA
j_call: TRBJ2-3
cdr3_aa: CASSGPLDDTQYF
cdr3_nt: TGTGCCAGCAGCGGCCCGTTGGATGATACGCAGTATTTT

v_call: TRBV5-6
d_call: NA
clone_size: few
j_call: TRBJ1-2
cdr3_aa: CASSPPGAQQSYGYTF
cdr3_nt: TGTGCCAGCAGCCCGCCGGGAGCTCAACAGTCCTATGGCTACACCTTC

v_call: TRBV27
d_call: NA
clone_size: NA
j_call: TRBJ2-3
cdr3_aa: CASSLSEAVTDTQYF
cdr3_nt: TGTGCCAGCAGTTTATCGGAGGCCGTCACAGATACGCAGTATTTT

v_call: TRBV4-2
d_call: NA
clone_size: NA
j_call: TRBJ2-1
cdr3_aa: CASSQDGQTSFYNEQFF
cdr3_nt: TGTGCCAGCAGCCAAGATGGGCAAACTAGCTTCTACAATGAGCAGTTCTTC

v_call: TRBV12-3/TRBV12-4
d_call: NA
clone_size: NA
j_call: TRBJ2-1
cdr3_aa: CASSLASTYNEQFF
cdr3_nt: TGTGCCAGCAGTTTAGCTTCTACCTACAATGAGCAGTTCTTC